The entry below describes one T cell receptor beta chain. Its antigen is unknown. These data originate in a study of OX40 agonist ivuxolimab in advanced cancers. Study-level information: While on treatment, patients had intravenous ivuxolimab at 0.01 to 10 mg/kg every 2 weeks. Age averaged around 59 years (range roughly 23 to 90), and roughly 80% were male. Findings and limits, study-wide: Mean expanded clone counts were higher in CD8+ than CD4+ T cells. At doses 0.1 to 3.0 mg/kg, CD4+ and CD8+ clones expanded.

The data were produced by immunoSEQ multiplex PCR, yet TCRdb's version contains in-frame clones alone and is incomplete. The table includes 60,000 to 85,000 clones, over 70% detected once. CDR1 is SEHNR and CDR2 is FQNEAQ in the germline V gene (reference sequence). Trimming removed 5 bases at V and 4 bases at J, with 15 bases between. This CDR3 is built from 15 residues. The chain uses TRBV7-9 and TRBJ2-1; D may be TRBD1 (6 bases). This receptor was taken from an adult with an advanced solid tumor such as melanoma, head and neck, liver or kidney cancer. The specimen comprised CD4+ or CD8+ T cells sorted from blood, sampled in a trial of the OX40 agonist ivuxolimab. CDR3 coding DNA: TGTGCCAGCAGCCGGTCCGGGACAACGTACAATGAGCAGTTCTTC. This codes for CASSRSGTTYNEQFF.